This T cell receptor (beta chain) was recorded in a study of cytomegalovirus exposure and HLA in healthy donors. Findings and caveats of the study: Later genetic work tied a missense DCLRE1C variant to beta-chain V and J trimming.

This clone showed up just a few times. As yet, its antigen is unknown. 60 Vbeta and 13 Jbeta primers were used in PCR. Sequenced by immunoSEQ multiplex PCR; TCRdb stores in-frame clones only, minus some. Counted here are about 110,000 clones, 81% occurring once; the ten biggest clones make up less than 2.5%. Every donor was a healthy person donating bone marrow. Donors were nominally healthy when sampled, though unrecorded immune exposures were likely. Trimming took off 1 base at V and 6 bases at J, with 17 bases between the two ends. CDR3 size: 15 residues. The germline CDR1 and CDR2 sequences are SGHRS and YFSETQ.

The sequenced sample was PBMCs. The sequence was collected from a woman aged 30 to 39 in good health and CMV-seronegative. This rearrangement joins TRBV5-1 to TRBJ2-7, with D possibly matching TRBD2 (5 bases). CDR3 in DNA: TGCGCCAGCAGCTTGTCTACCGGGATCCCCGGCGAGCAGTACTTC. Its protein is CASSLSTGIPGEQYF.